The rows below give T cell receptor beta chains drawn from one sample of a study of beta chain features in type 1 diabetes. The method was immunoSEQ multiplex PCR; TCRdb's version includes in-frame clones alone and lacks a portion of them. The sample contains approximately 170,000 clones, about 9.8% of which appear only once. The sample was central memory CD4+ T cells from blood. These receptors all stem from a woman aged 18-29 years in good health. CDR3s include the opening cysteine and the closing phenylalanine or tryptophan. The D gene is left open where the match is weak. A clone size is listed for some rows: how often the clone was seen (once, few, many), or a class if it is expanded.

abundance,d_gene,j_gene,v_gene,CDR3aa,CDR3nt
few,-,TRBJ1-1,TRBV30,CAWTSLYTEAFF,TGTGCCTGGACTTCCCTTTACACTGAAGCTTTCTTT
-,TRBD1,TRBJ2-1,TRBV5-1,CASSLEGQDYNEQFF,TGCGCCAGCAGCTTGGAGGGACAGGATTACAATGAGCAGTTCTTC
-,-,TRBJ2-1,TRBV11-2,CASSPRTGINEQFF,TGTGCCAGCAGCCCACGGACTGGAATCAATGAGCAGTTCTTC
few,-,TRBJ1-1,TRBV18,CASSPRSTEAFF,TGTGCCAGCTCACCACGGAGCACTGAAGCTTTCTTT
once,TRBD1,TRBJ1-2,TRBV10-2,CASSQTGGDYGYTF,TGCGCCAGCAGCCAGACAGGGGGCGACTATGGCTACACCTTC
few,TRBD1,TRBJ1-1,TRBV7-9,CASSLGGQEAFF,TGTGCCAGCAGCTTGGGGGGACAGGAAGCTTTCTTT
few,-,TRBJ1-1,TRBV6-5,CASTRGTLMNTEAFF,TGTGCCAGCACAAGGGGCACCCTGATGAACACTGAAGCTTTCTTT
few,TRBD1,TRBJ1-2,TRBV11-2,CASTSGTGGWDYGYTF,TGTGCCAGCACCTCCGGGACAGGGGGCTGGGACTATGGCTACACCTTC
few,TRBD2,TRBJ2-3,TRBV29-1,CSVAGTSGGTDTQYF,TGCAGCGTCGCCGGGACTAGCGGGGGCACAGATACGCAGTATTTT
-,TRBD1,TRBJ1-2,TRBV30,CAQGARGDFNYGYTF,TGTGCCCAGGGGGCTAGGGGGGACTTCAACTATGGCTACACCTTC
-,TRBD2,TRBJ2-1,TRBV5-1,CASSLGTSGVNEQFF,TGCGCCAGCAGCCTCGGGACTAGCGGGGTGAATGAGCAGTTCTTC
few,-,TRBJ1-6,TRBV5-6,CASSSQDRNSPLHF,TGTGCCAGCAGCTCCCAGGACAGAAATTCACCCCTCCACTTT
few,-,TRBJ1-3,TRBV30,CAWCPKTVSGNTIYF,TGTGCCTGGTGCCCCAAGACAGTCTCTGGAAACACCATATATTTT
-,TRBD1,TRBJ2-3,TRBV2,CASRGTGGHTQYF,TGTGCCAGCAGAGGGACAGGGGGCCATACGCAGTATTTT
few,-,TRBJ2-5,TRBV7-9,CASSLESVQETQYF,TGTGCCAGCAGCTTAGAGTCAGTCCAAGAGACCCAGTACTTC
few,-,TRBJ2-2,TRBV6-6,CASSAPGLSTGELFF,TGTGCCAGCAGTGCCCCGGGTCTCTCCACCGGGGAGCTGTTTTTT
few,TRBD1,TRBJ1-1,TRBV9,CASSVSSVKFRGKVGTEAFF,TGTGCCAGCAGCGTATCATCGGTTAAATTCAGGGGGAAAGTGGGCACTGAAGCTTTCTTT
-,TRBD1,TRBJ2-7,TRBV4-1,CASSFQAGTGGAYEQYF,TGCGCCAGCAGCTTCCAAGCCGGGACAGGGGGCGCCTACGAGCAGTACTTC
-,-,TRBJ1-1,TRBV12-5,CASGRGDTEAFF,TGTGCTAGTGGCCGCGGAGACACTGAAGCTTTCTTT
-,-,TRBJ2-3,TRBV5-1,CASSSDRGRTDTQYF,TGCGCCAGCAGCTCTGACCGGGGAAGGACAGATACGCAGTATTTT
few,-,TRBJ2-7,TRBV7-9,CASSLDYRSYEQYF,TGTGCCAGCAGCTTAGACTATCGATCCTACGAGCAGTACTTC
-,-,TRBJ1-1,TRBV18,CASSQGMGTEAFF,TGTGCCAGCTCACAGGGGATGGGCACTGAAGCTTTCTTT
few,-,TRBJ1-4,TRBV5-1,CASSSRAGPGNEKLFF,TGCGCCAGCAGCTCCCGGGCGGGGCCGGGGAATGAAAAACTGTTTTTT
few,TRBD2,TRBJ2-3,TRBV4-1,CASSQLPPAGRSTDTQYF,TGCGCCAGCAGCCAATTGCCCCCAGCGGGAAGAAGCACAGATACGCAGTATTTT
-,-,TRBJ1-5,TRBV6-6,CASRTDTDNQPQHF,TGTGCCAGCAGGACAGACACGGATAATCAGCCCCAGCATTTT
-,-,TRBJ1-1,TRBV30,CAGGFGVDTEAFF,TGTGCCGGTGGGTTCGGGGTTGACACTGAAGCTTTCTTT
-,TRBD1,TRBJ1-2,TRBV7-2,CASSIDRGPFDGYTF,TGTGCCAGCAGCATCGACAGGGGACCGTTCGATGGCTACACCTTC
many,TRBD1,TRBJ1-2,TRBV30,CAWTGDRQYGYTF,TGTGCCTGGACGGGGGACAGACAATATGGCTACACCTTC
-,TRBD2,TRBJ2-3,TRBV5-1,CASSLSSTSGNKDTQYF,TGCGCCAGCAGCTTGAGCTCGACTAGCGGGAATAAAGATACGCAGTATTTT
few,TRBD2,TRBJ2-1,TRBV11-2,CASSSLGGTSSNEQFF,TGTGCCAGCAGCTCCCTGGGGGGGACTAGTAGTAATGAGCAGTTCTTC
-,TRBD1,TRBJ2-5,TRBV14,CASSPSTGRETQYF,TGTGCCAGCAGCCCCTCGACAGGGCGGGAGACCCAGTACTTC
few,-,TRBJ2-2,TRBV11-3,CASSAPVGELFF,TGTGCCAGCAGCGCCCCAGTCGGGGAGCTGTTTTTT
few,TRBD1,TRBJ2-7,TRBV2,CASRIDRGGGYEQYF,TGTGCCAGCAGAATAGACAGGGGTGGTGGCTACGAGCAGTACTTC
few,-,TRBJ1-1,TRBV18,CASSPEDRNTEAFF,TGTGCCAGCTCACCGGAGGACAGGAACACTGAAGCTTTCTTT
-,-,TRBJ2-1,TRBV4-3,CASSQDPGGYYNEQFF,TGCGCCAGCAGCCAAGATCCGGGGGGCTACTACAATGAGCAGTTCTTC
-,-,TRBJ2-1,TRBV4-2,CASSLSDNEQFF,TGTGCCAGCAGCCTGTCAGACAATGAGCAGTTCTTC
few,-,TRBJ2-5,TRBV29-1,CSPVGRQGGETQYF,TGCAGCCCTGTAGGACGACAGGGAGGCGAGACCCAGTACTTC
many,-,TRBJ1-1,TRBV23-1,CASSQSFGRPNTEAFF,TGCGCCAGCAGTCAATCGTTCGGGAGACCGAACACTGAAGCTTTCTTT
-,TRBD2,TRBJ2-5,TRBV5-1,CASSTRTSGRGETQYF,TGCGCCAGCAGCACAAGGACTAGCGGGAGGGGAGAGACCCAGTACTTC
-,-,TRBJ2-5,TRBV11-2,CASSLGGGGGSEETQYF,TGTGCCAGCAGCTTAGGAGGCGGCGGGGGCTCCGAGGAGACCCAGTACTTC
few,TRBD1,TRBJ1-1,TRBV10-3,CAISDPGQGTLNEAFF,TGTGCCATCAGTGACCCGGGACAGGGGACCCTAAATGAAGCTTTCTTT
-,-,TRBJ2-5,TRBV7-2,CASSGLTDQETQYF,TGTGCCAGCAGCGGACTAACGGATCAAGAGACCCAGTACTTC
-,-,TRBJ2-3,TRBV1,CTRARGGTDTQYF,TGCACCAGGGCGCGGGGGGGCACAGATACGCAGTATTTT
-,TRBD2,TRBJ2-5,TRBV7-2,CASSRAGGAQETQYF,TGTGCCAGCAGCAGGGCGGGGGGCGCCCAGGAGACCCAGTACTTC
few,TRBD1,TRBJ1-2,TRBV4-2,CASSQEGQLRYGYTF,TGTGCCAGCAGCCAAGAGGGACAGCTACGCTATGGCTACACCTTC
few,-,TRBJ2-7,TRBV25-1,CASSVGGSVYEQYF,TGTGCCAGCAGTGTTGGCGGGTCTGTCTACGAGCAGTACTTC
-,TRBD2,TRBJ2-7,TRBV2,CASSDSGGKQYF,TGTGCCAGCAGTGACTCGGGGGGGAAGCAGTACTTC
few,TRBD2,TRBJ2-1,TRBV18,CASSPTPTGGPMDEQFF,TGTGCCAGCTCACCAACTCCTACGGGAGGGCCTATGGATGAGCAGTTCTTC
-,-,TRBJ1-1,TRBV4-1,CASSQDGRENTEAFF,TGCGCCAGCAGCCAAGATGGCAGGGAGAACACTGAAGCTTTCTTT
-,-,TRBJ2-7,TRBV5-1,CASPGTWAIEQYF,TGCGCCAGCCCCGGGACATGGGCTATCGAGCAGTACTTC
few,-,TRBJ2-3,TRBV19,CASGAPEAPDTQYF,TGTGCCAGTGGGGCCCCGGAAGCACCTGATACGCAGTATTTT
few,-,TRBJ1-2,TRBV27,CASSFSGNYGYTF,TGTGCCAGCAGTTTTTCCGGGAACTATGGCTACACCTTC
-,-,TRBJ2-4,TRBV30,CAWLQGDRNIQYF,TGTGCCTGGTTACAGGGAGACAGAAACATTCAGTACTTC
few,TRBD1,TRBJ1-2,TRBV6-1,CASSGLTGNEGYTF,TGTGCCAGCAGTGGACTGACAGGGAATGAGGGCTACACCTTC